The 20 T cell receptor beta chains listed next were all sequenced from one sample in a study of STAT5B mutations in CD4+ large granular lymphocyte leukemia (dated by TCRdb to 2022 to 2024). Library construction relied on the immunoSEQ multiplex PCR assay. Held by TCRdb, this immuneACCESS table contains in-frame sequences only and omits some clones. Under half of the omission traces to an unresolved V gene where checked; the cause of the rest is unknown. In all, the sample holds about 30,000 clones, and more than 60% of those were seen once. The ten most abundant clones make up approximately 2.1% of the sample. Sequenced sample: CD4+ T cells from blood buffy coats. Source of these receptors: a human donor in good health.

This clone appeared once. The gene calls are TRBV7-3 and TRBJ2-2, with a weak D call TRBD2 (5 bases). The CDR3 is 14 residues long. The V end was cut by 5 bases, the J end by 0 bases, with 7 bases between. CDR1 and CDR2 (germline): SGHTA, FQGTGA. In nucleotides, the CDR3 is TGTGCCAGCAGCCGCGGGCCGAACACCGGGGAGCTGTTTTTT. Its protein is CASSRGPNTGELFF.

The rearrangement uses TRBV6-1 and TRBJ1-2; D uncertain. Germline CDR1 reads MNHNS; CDR2 reads SASEGT. V dropped 6 bases and J dropped 7 bases, with 9 bases sitting between them. The length of the CDR3 is 11 residues. The CDR3 nucleotides are TGTGCCAGCAGCGGCGTTGGTGGCTACACCTTC. Its translation: CASSGVGGYTF.

In DNA form, the CDR3 reads TGTGCCAGTATGAGACTAGCGGGAGGCTCTAGCACAGATACGCAGTATTTT. Its translation: CASMRLAGGSSTDTQYF. V and J are TRBV19 and TRBJ2-3, with 13 bases matching TRBD2. V dropped 7 bases and J dropped 0; count of bases not matched to a gene: 7. The CDR3 is 17 amino acids. CDR1 and CDR2 (germline): LNHDA, SQIVND (reference sequence).

V usage is TRBV19 and J usage is TRBJ2-4; tentatively, D is TRBD1 or TRBD2 (6 bases each). From germline, CDR1 is LNHDA and CDR2 SQIVND (reference sequence). Deletions cut 4 bases from V and 7 bases from J, with 17 bases between. This CDR3 has 15 residues. The CDR3 sequence: CASSTWTKGGNIQYF. In nucleotides, the CDR3 is TGTGCCAGTAGTACCTGGACCAAAGGGGGGAACATTCAGTACTTC.

The rearrangement links TRBV18 to TRBJ2-3; 9 bases line up with TRBD2. Germline CDR1 KGHSH, CDR2 LQKENI. The CDR3 sequence is 19 residues long. J gave up 2 bases and V 0 bases, and 12 bases lay outside the gene matches. DNA of the CDR3: TGTGCCAGCTCACCACCGACACCCCTAGCGGGGACTTACACAGATACGCAGTATTTT. Protein: CASSPPTPLAGTYTDTQYF.

This clone appeared a few times. V is TRBV7-9 and J is TRBJ1-4; no clear D gene. The CDR3 is 12 amino acids. Trimming pared 5 bases from V and 6 bases from J, leaving 7 bases between. Germline loops: CDR1 SEHNR, CDR2 FQNEAQ (reference sequence). CDR3 sequence reads: CASSTYDEKLFF. In nucleotides, the CDR3 is TGTGCCAGCAGCACTTATGATGAAAAACTGTTTTTT.

This clone was seen only a few times. The chain recombines TRBV11-3 with TRBJ1-4; TRBD1 aligns across 12 bases. The V gene's germline CDR1 is SGHNT and CDR2 YENEEA. The CDR3 runs to 17 residues. J gave up 4 bases and V 5 bases, and 8 bases lay outside the gene matches. In DNA form, the CDR3 reads TGTGCCAGCAGCGCGGGACAGGGGGCGCGTCTTAATGAAAAACTGTTTTTT. It yields the protein CASSAGQGARLNEKLFF.

In this sample, this clone turned up once. This sequence joins TRBV18 and TRBJ1-4; D is perhaps TRBD1 (5 bases). Germline V lookup: CDR1 KGHSH, CDR2 LQKENI. Trimming left V 0 bases short and J 7 bases short, with 12 bases between. The CDR3 contains 15 residues. The CDR3 nucleotides are TGTGCCAGCTCACCACCGGTGGGGGGGAGTGAAAAACTGTTTTTT. Its protein product is CASSPPVGGSEKLFF.

The V and J genes are TRBV15 and TRBJ1-4; no reliable D call. Germline-derived CDR1 and CDR2 are LNHNV and YYDKDF (reference sequence). The CDR3 is 13 residues long. V was trimmed by 0 bases and J by 7 bases, leaving 6 bases between them. Here the CDR3 DNA reads TGTGCCACCAGCAGAGATGCAGGTGAAAAACTGTTTTTT. Encoded protein: CATSRDAGEKLFF.

The J gene is TRBJ2-1, the V gene TRBV5-1; 9 nucleotides match TRBD2. Trimming at V came to 3 bases and at J to 8 bases, leaving 18 bases not matched to a gene. The CDR3 consists of 18 residues. Germline loops: CDR1 SGHRS, CDR2 YFSETQ. The CDR3 DNA reads TGCGCCAGCAGCTCGCCGGAGAGCGGGGGGCTCCCGAGGCATGAGCAGTTCTTC. Translated, it gives CASSSPESGGLPRHEQFF.

The chain carries TRBV6-1 and TRBJ2-1; 7 bases fit TRBD2. The CDR3 loop spans 14 amino acids. From germline, CDR1 is MNHNS and CDR2 SASEGT. Trimming at V came to 6 bases and at J to 5 bases, leaving 7 bases not matched to a gene. CDR3 residues: CASRGGYGNNEQFF. DNA of the CDR3: TGTGCCAGCAGGGGGGGGTATGGAAACAATGAGCAGTTCTTC.

The V call is TRBV6-6, the J call TRBJ2-5; the D gene could be TRBD1 or TRBD2 (5 bases each). The CDR3 runs 16 residues. From germline, CDR1 is MNHNY and CDR2 SVGAGI (reference sequence). Trimming took off 0 bases at V and 1 base at J, with 12 bases between the two ends. The CDR3 loop reads CASSYSGALSQETQYF. CDR3 sequence (DNA): TGTGCCAGCAGTTACTCCGGGGCCCTTAGCCAAGAGACCCAGTACTTC.

The chain recombines TRBV6-1 with TRBJ1-1, with 9 bases fitting TRBD1. Germline-derived CDR1 and CDR2 are MNHNS and SASEGT. The CDR3 has 15 residues. Trimming cost V 4 bases and J 4 bases; bases outside gene matches: 7. DNA for the CDR3: TGTGCCAGCAGTGGGTACAGGGGGCGAGTCACTGAAGCTTTCTTT. This gives the protein CASSGYRGRVTEAFF.

V gene TRBV28 combines with J gene TRBJ2-2, with D tentatively TRBD2 (6 bases). Trimming stripped 5 bases from V and 9 bases from J, with 25 bases between. CDR1 and CDR2 (germline): MDHEN, SYDVKM. The CDR3 length is 17 residues. In DNA, the CDR3 is TGTGCCAGCAGTCCTGACCTAGGGTCTAGCGAAAAGAGGGAGCTGTTTTTT. Protein product: CASSPDLGSSEKRELFF.

This clone showed up just a few times. J is TRBJ2-7 and V is TRBV29-1, with 13 bases identical to TRBD2. J gave up 7 bases and V 3 bases, and 3 bases lay outside the gene matches. Germline V CDR1 and CDR2: SQVTM, ANQGSEA. CDR3 length equals 13 residues. CDR3 nucleotide sequence: TGCAGCGTTGAGGGACTAGCGGGAAGTGAGCAGTACTTC. The encoded protein is CSVEGLAGSEQYF.

This clone was seen more than once but under ten times. CDR3 coding DNA: TGTGCCAGCAGCGTAGCTTCGGGACAGGGATCATCACCCCTCCACTTT. Amino acids: CASSVASGQGSSPLHF. The rearrangement links TRBV9 to TRBJ1-6; 9 bases agree with TRBD1. CDR1 is SGDLS and CDR2 is YYNGEE in the germline V gene. V trimming: 0 bases; J trimming: 10 bases; junction bases outside the gene matches: 8. The CDR3 has 16 residues. Full variable domain (remainder filled in from reference TRBV9 and TRBJ1-6): DSGVTQTPKHLITATGQRVTLRCSPRSGDLSVYWYQQSLDQGLQFLIQYYNGEERAKGNILERFSAQQFPDLHSELNLSSLELGDSALYFCASSVASGQGSSPLHFGNGTRLTVT.

The chain recombines TRBV15 with TRBJ2-7; D gene ambiguous. The CDR3 runs to 13 residues. V lost 5 bases and J lost 0, with 8 bases in between. Germline V gene lookup returns CDR1 LNHNV and CDR2 YYDKDF (reference sequence). The CDR3 region is CATSLMSSYEQYF. In DNA, the CDR3 is TGTGCCACCAGCTTGATGAGCTCCTACGAGCAGTACTTC.

The chain joins TRBV11-3 to TRBJ1-2; TRBD1 might be the D (6 bases). This CDR3 is built from 14 residues. Per germline, CDR1 SGHNT and CDR2 YENEEA. Trimming stripped 4 bases from V and 3 bases from J, with 12 bases between. This CDR3 is CASSSGGADYGYTF. In DNA form, the CDR3 reads TGTGCCAGCAGCTCGGGGGGGGCTGACTATGGCTACACCTTC. Using reference TRBV11-3 and TRBJ1-2 for the parts outside the CDR3, the full variable domain is EAGVVQSPRYKIIEKKQPVAFWCNPISGHNTLYWYLQNLGQGPELLIRYENEEAVDDSQLPKDRFSAERLKGVDSTLKIQPAELGDSAVYLCASSSGGADYGYTFGSGTRLTVV.

V and J are TRBV5-1 and TRBJ2-2; the match to TRBD2 covers 9 bases. The junction had 4 bases not matched to a gene; V was cut back by 0 bases and J by 4 bases. This CDR3 comprises 16 residues. Germline CDR1 is SGHRS and CDR2 is YFSETQ. The CDR3 reads CASSLGVAGATGELFF. The CDR3 bases are TGCGCCAGCAGCTTGGGGGTAGCGGGAGCCACCGGGGAGCTGTTTTTT.

The V and J genes are TRBV27 and TRBJ1-4, with D perhaps matching TRBD1 (6 bases). V was pared by 8 bases and J by 4 bases, with 17 bases between. Germline CDR1 MNHEY, CDR2 SMNVEV (reference sequence). The CDR3 is 15 residues long. DNA for the CDR3: TGTGCCAGCTCGTTGAGTAGGGGGGTTAATGAAAAACTGTTTTTT. It is translated as CASSLSRGVNEKLFF.